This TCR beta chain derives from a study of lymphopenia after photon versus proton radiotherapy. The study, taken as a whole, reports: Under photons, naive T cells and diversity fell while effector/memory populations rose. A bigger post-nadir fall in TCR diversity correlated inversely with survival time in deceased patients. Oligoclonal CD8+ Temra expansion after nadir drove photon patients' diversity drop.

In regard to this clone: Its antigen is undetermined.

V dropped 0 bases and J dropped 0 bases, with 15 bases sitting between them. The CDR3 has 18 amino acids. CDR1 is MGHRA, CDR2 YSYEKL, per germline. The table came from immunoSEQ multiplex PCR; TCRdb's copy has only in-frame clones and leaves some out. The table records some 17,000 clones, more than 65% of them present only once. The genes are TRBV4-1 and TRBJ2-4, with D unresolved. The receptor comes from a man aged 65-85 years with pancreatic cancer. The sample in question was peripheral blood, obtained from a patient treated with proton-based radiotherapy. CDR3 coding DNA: TGCGCCAGCAGCCAAGATTCGGCCGACCAACTAGCCAAAAACATTCAGTACTTC. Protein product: CASSQDSADQLAKNIQYF.